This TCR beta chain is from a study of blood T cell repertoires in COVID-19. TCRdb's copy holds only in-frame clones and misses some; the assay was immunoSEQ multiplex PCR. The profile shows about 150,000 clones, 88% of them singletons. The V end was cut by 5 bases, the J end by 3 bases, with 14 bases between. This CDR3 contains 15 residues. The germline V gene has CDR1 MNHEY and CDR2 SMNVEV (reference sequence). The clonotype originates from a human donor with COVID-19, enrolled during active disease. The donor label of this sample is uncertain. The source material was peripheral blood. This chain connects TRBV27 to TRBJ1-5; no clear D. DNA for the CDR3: TGTGCCAGCAGTCCTTATCGGGTCGACAATCAGCCCCAGCATTTT. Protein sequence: CASSPYRVDNQPQHF.